What follows are 29 T cell receptor beta chains derived from one specimen sequenced in a study of low-dose radiotherapy and immunotherapy resistance in tumors. The time point: after trial treatment. Described treatment: LDRT plus nivolumab, ipilimumab, low-dose cyclophosphamide and aspirin (RACIN trial). Both a constant-region primer and a V-primer adapter served to amplify TCRs across approximately 19 PCR cycles. TCRdb itself ran the reads through MiXCR, one entry per CDR3 protein. The table lists about 52,000 distinct CDR3 sequences, 33% of them singletons. The specimen comprised PBMCs, sampled after low-dose radiotherapy plus immunotherapy. The receptors come from a male donor with rectosigmoid adenocarcinoma.

This clonotype was found many times. This chain uses TRBV11-2 with TRBJ2-5; the D is unclear. The CDR3 sequence is 15 residues long. CDR1 is SGHAT, CDR2 FQNNGV, per germline. Trimming left V 0 bases short and J 5 bases short, with 13 bases between. The CDR3 sequence is CASSLDPTLGETQYF. The CDR3 DNA is TGTGCCAGCAGCTTAGATCCGACCTTGGGGGAGACCCAGTACTTC.

Comment on this clonotype: This likely stems from a read error, as it lies one base from a far larger clone. The chain recombines TRBV27 with TRBJ2-3; TRBD2 agrees at 11 bases. The CDR3 contains 18 residues. V lost 0 bases, J lost 5 bases, and 10 bases stayed unmatched. CDR1 is MNHEY and CDR2 is SMNVEV in the germline V gene (reference sequence). CDR3 nucleotide sequence: TGTGCCAGCAGTTTATCCTGGGCTAGCGGGGGGTTAAAAGATACGCAGTATTTT. It yields the protein CASSLSWASGGLKDTQYF.

The chain carries TRBV15 and TRBJ1-1; tentatively, D is TRBD1 (5 bases). V lost 2 bases, J lost 1 base, and 11 bases lay in between. The CDR3 length is 15 residues. CDR1 and CDR2 from the germline V gene are LNHNV and YYDKDF (reference sequence). In nucleotides, the CDR3 is TGTGCCACCAGCAGAACTACCAGGGAGAACACTGAAGCTTTCTTT. This gives the protein CATSRTTRENTEAFF.

V gene TRBV26 combines with J gene TRBJ1-4; the table calls TRBD1, which could not be checked here. TRBV26 is an annotated pseudogene. The CDR3 runs 14 residues. The CDR3 sequence: CGSGGYTTNEKLFF. CDR3 nucleotide sequence: TGCGGGTCGGGGGGCTATACAACTAATGAAAAACTGTTTTTT.

In regard to this clonotype: This likely traces to a read error, being one base from a far larger clone. The chain's CDR3 is CASTTTLSGREETQYF. The CDR3 bases are TGTGCCAGCACCACCACTCTTAGCGGGAGGGAAGAGACCCAGTACTTC. The J gene is TRBJ2-5, the V gene TRBV6-6; 11 bases agree with TRBD2. The CDR3 consists of 16 residues. CDR1 and CDR2 (germline): MNHNY, SVGAGI (reference sequence). The V and J ends lost 7 bases and 3 bases, in that order; junction bases with no gene match: 10.

The chain joins TRBV28 to TRBJ2-7, with no clear D. The CDR3 has 15 amino acids. The germline gives CDR1 MDHEN, CDR2 SYDVKM. Trimming removed 2 bases from V and 6 bases from J, with 17 bases in between. CDR3 bases: TGTGCCAGCAGTTTAAGCCAGGTTGGCAGAGGCGAGCAGTACTTC. Residues: CASSLSQVGRGEQYF. Filled out from reference TRBV28 and TRBJ2-7, the complete variable domain reads DVKVTQSSRYLVKRTGEKVFLECVQDMDHENMFWYRQDPGLGLRLIYFSYDVKMKEKGDIPEGYSVSREKKERFSLILESASTNQTSMYLCASSLSQVGRGEQYFGPGTRLTVT.

The chain has TRBV10-3 and TRBJ2-1; D gene ambiguous. Trimming took off 6 bases at V and 9 bases at J, with 15 bases between the two ends. The germline V gene has CDR1 ENHRY and CDR2 SYGVKD. The CDR3 is made up of 13 amino acids. The CDR3 DNA is TGTGCCATCAGAGCTATAGAGTCGTCTGAGCAGTTCTTC. Its protein product is CAIRAIESSEQFF.

This clonotype showed up just a few times. The chain couples TRBV29-1 to TRBJ2-1; 11 bases agree with TRBD2. This CDR3 is built from 16 residues. J lost 1 base, V lost 6 bases, and 8 bases had no gene match. Germline assignment: CDR1 SQVTM and CDR2 ANQGSEA. The CDR3 spells CSVAGGLAASYNEQFF. The CDR3 coding sequence is TGCAGCGTAGCCGGGGGACTAGCGGCTTCCTACAATGAGCAGTTCTTC.

A note on this clonotype: The final CDR3 position lacks the conserved phenylalanine or tryptophan, pointing to a likely read error. The DNA is left out, because the CDR3 cannot be placed on it with certainty; the CDR3 is given as TCRdb lists it. This chain uses TRBV5-1 with TRBJ2-6. The germline CDR1 and CDR2 sequences are SGHRS and YFSETQ. The CDR3 length equals 15 residues, ends included. The CDR3 here is CASSDGGSGANVMTC.

CDR3 in DNA: TGCAGCGTCCGCCCTATCGACGGGAACTATGGCTACACCTTC. It yields the protein CSVRPIDGNYGYTF. V usage is TRBV29-1 and J usage is TRBJ1-2; D call uncertain. Germline assignment: CDR1 SQVTM and CDR2 ANQGSEA. The CDR3 spans 14 residues. The V end lost 6 bases, the J end lost 2 bases, and 16 bases lay between the germline ends.

At least ten counts were recorded for this clonotype. The chain has TRBV4-2 and TRBJ2-7; 9 bases line up with TRBD2. Germline V lookup: CDR1 LGHNA, CDR2 YNFKEQ. V gave up 0 bases and J gave up 9 bases; unmatched junction bases: 12. CDR3 length: 16 residues. CDR3 residues: CASSQDVTSGTLPQYF. Here the CDR3 DNA reads TGTGCCAGCAGCCAAGACGTGACTAGCGGAACACTCCCGCAGTACTTC.

The genes are TRBV7-2 and TRBJ2-1, with D maybe TRBD2 (7 bases). This CDR3 comprises 20 residues. V lost 2 bases and J 0 bases, leaving 23 bases between the germline ends. Germline-derived CDR1 and CDR2 are SGHTA and FQGNSA. CDR3 amino acids: CASSLYPGASGLSSYNEQFF. The CDR3 DNA is TGTGCCAGCAGCTTATACCCGGGGGCTAGCGGACTAAGCTCCTACAATGAGCAGTTCTTC.

This clonotype has ten or more counts. The rearrangement joins TRBV3-1 to TRBJ2-7, with D perhaps matching TRBD1 or TRBD2 (5 bases each). Trimming cost V 7 bases and J 5 bases, with 12 bases left between them. The CDR3 is 12 amino acids. Germline lookup yields CDR1 LGHDT and CDR2 YNNKEL (reference sequence). The CDR3 DNA reads TGTGCCAGCAAGACTTGGGGACACGAGCAGTACTTC. It translates to CASKTWGHEQYF.

In this sample, this clonotype turned up many times. The V call is TRBV11-1, the J call TRBJ1-1; tentative D call: TRBD1 (6 bases). This CDR3 contains 13 residues. Germline assignment: CDR1 SGHAT and CDR2 FQDESV (reference sequence). The V end was cut by 2 bases, the J end by 4 bases, with 8 bases between. The DNA of the CDR3 is TGTGCCAGCAGCTTATCCAGGGGCACTGAAGCTTTCTTT. Amino acid sequence: CASSLSRGTEAFF.

The chain links TRBV29-1 to TRBJ1-1; D is unclear. CDR1 and CDR2 (germline): SQVTM, ANQGSEA. V dropped 7 bases and J dropped 6 bases, with 9 bases sitting between them. There are 10 residues in the CDR3. CDR3 residues: CSGRDSEAFF. CDR3 DNA sequence: TGCAGCGGACGGGATTCTGAAGCTTTCTTT.

The gene calls are TRBV29-1 and TRBJ2-1; 7 nucleotides match TRBD1. This CDR3 is built from 11 residues. Germline V gives CDR1 SQVTM, CDR2 ANQGSEA. V lost 4 bases to trimming and J lost 9 bases; unmatched junction nucleotides: 3. In nucleotides, the CDR3 is TGCAGCGTTGCCACAGGGGCTGAGCAGTTCTTC. Its translation is CSVATGAEQFF.

CDR3 residues: CASSPTVGTGIHEQFF. The CDR3 DNA sequence: TGTGCCAGCAGCCCCACCGTTGGGACAGGGATCCACGAGCAGTTCTTC. This rearrangement joins TRBV9 to TRBJ2-1; 9 bases line up with TRBD1. Trimming removed 4 bases from V and 10 bases from J; junction bases left unmatched: 15. Germline CDR1 is SGDLS and CDR2 is YYNGEE. The CDR3 sequence is 16 residues long.

The J gene is TRBJ1-2, the V gene TRBV28, with TRBD1 as a possible D gene (6 bases). V was cut by 10 bases and J by 1 base, with 10 bases left in between. Germline assignment: CDR1 MDHEN and CDR2 SYDVKM. The CDR3 sequence is 12 residues long. For the CDR3, the DNA is TGTGCCACCGAGGGGGGTAACTATGGCTACACCTTC. Its protein is CATEGGNYGYTF.

This clonotype was detected many times. The chain combines TRBV7-9 with TRBJ2-6; D is unclear. The CDR3 loop spans 15 amino acids. Per germline, CDR1 SEHNR and CDR2 FQNEAQ (reference sequence). Trimming cost V 6 bases and J 1 base, with 10 bases left between them. The CDR3, as DNA: TGTGCCAGCAGTCAAACAGAATCTGGGGCCAACGTCCTGACTTTC. As protein: CASSQTESGANVLTF.

In this sample, this clonotype turned up many times. The chain recombines TRBV5-1 with TRBJ2-7; the match to TRBD2 covers 10 bases. The CDR3 totals 14 residues. From germline, CDR1 is SGHRS and CDR2 YFSETQ. The V gene end was trimmed by 4 bases and the J gene end by 2 bases; junction bases not matched to a gene: 3. The CDR3 sequence: CASSPGTSAYEQYF. The CDR3 nucleotides read TGCGCCAGCAGCCCCGGGACTAGCGCCTACGAGCAGTACTTC.

This clonotype was recorded many times. Written as DNA, the CDR3 is TGTGCCAGCAGTTACCCTCCGGGACAGGGGGCAGATACGCAGTATTTT. The encoded protein is CASSYPPGQGADTQYF. The J gene is TRBJ2-3, the V gene TRBV6-2 or TRBV6-3; the match to TRBD1 covers 11 bases. This CDR3 has 16 residues. The germline CDR1 and CDR2 sequences are MNHEY and SVGEGT. After removal of 2 bases from V and 4 bases from J, the junction contained 5 bases not matched to a gene.

The J gene is TRBJ2-5, the V gene TRBV28; no firm D call. CDR1 MDHEN and CDR2 SYDVKM come from the germline V gene. CDR3 size: 13 residues. The V and J ends lost 2 bases and 2 bases respectively, with 6 bases between them. The CDR3 loop reads CASSLTAQETQYF. CDR3 coding DNA: TGTGCCAGCAGTTTAACGGCTCAAGAGACCCAGTACTTC. Drawing the rest from reference TRBV28 and TRBJ2-5, the complete variable domain is DVKVTQSSRYLVKRTGEKVFLECVQDMDHENMFWYRQDPGLGLRLIYFSYDVKMKEKGDIPEGYSVSREKKERFSLILESASTNQTSMYLCASSLTAQETQYFGPGTRLLVL.

This clonotype was seen ten or more times. The chain carries TRBV29-1 and TRBJ2-7, with D perhaps TRBD1 (6 bases). V was trimmed by 4 bases and J by 6 bases, leaving 10 bases between them. The CDR3 is 11 residues long. CDR1 is SQVTM and CDR2 is ANQGSEA in the germline V gene. The CDR3 nucleotides read TGCAGCGTTGGCAGGGGAACCGAGCAGTACTTC. Its translation is CSVGRGTEQYF.

This chain joins TRBV4-3 and TRBJ2-7, with TRBD2 matching over 7 bases. The junction had 7 bases not matched to a gene; V was cut back by 3 bases and J by 2 bases. The CDR3 loop spans 15 amino acids. Germline-derived CDR1 and CDR2 are LGHNA and YSLEER. CDR3: CASSHLGRGAYEQYF. In DNA, the CDR3 is TGCGCCAGCAGCCACCTGGGGAGGGGAGCCTACGAGCAGTACTTC.

This clonotype came up many times. Being one base from a much bigger clone, this may be a read error. V is TRBV2 and J is TRBJ2-3; D call uncertain. Germline CDR1 SNHLY, CDR2 FYNNEI. CDR3 length: 10 amino acids. V was pared by 4 bases and J by 4 bases, with 0 bases between. The CDR3 DNA reads as TGTGCCAGCAGTGCAGATACGCAGTATTTT. It encodes CASSADTQYF.

This clonotype came up many times. The rearrangement joins TRBV7-8 to TRBJ2-2, with D maybe TRBD2 (6 bases). Germline V gives CDR1 SGHVS, CDR2 FQNEAQ. The CDR3 is 17 amino acids. Trimming left V 6 bases short and J 0 bases short, with 17 bases between. CDR3 sequence (DNA): TGTGCCAGCAGTTCAAAGCCGGGACTTCCGAACACCGGGGAGCTGTTTTTT. Translation gives CASSSKPGLPNTGELFF.

This clonotype was counted a few times. The rearrangement joins TRBV12-3 or TRBV12-4 to TRBJ2-1; D not certain. Trimming pared 1 base from V and 4 bases from J, leaving 11 bases between. This CDR3 is 15 amino acids long. Here the CDR3 reads CASSLEGSGYNEQFF. The CDR3 nucleotides read TGTGCCAGCAGTTTAGAGGGTTCGGGTTACAATGAGCAGTTCTTC.

This clonotype is medium-sized (0.01 to 0.1%). V gene TRBV28 combines with J gene TRBJ2-5; D not resolved. The CDR3 has 9 amino acids. Germline loops: CDR1 MDHEN, CDR2 SYDVKM. This CDR3 reads CAEAETQYF. CDR3 in DNA: TGTGCGGAAGCAGAGACCCAGTACTTC.

Worth noting for this clonotype: Since a far larger clone is one base different, this is likely a read error. This sequence joins TRBV18 and TRBJ2-7; a possible D gene is TRBD2 (6 bases). The better agreement between TRBJ2-5 and the DNA end casts doubt on the J call. Germline values: CDR1 KGHSH, CDR2 LQKENI. This CDR3 region has 14 residues. CDR3 protein: CASSSGLTQETQYF. CDR3 in DNA: TGTGCCAGCTCATCAGGACTAACGCAAGAGACCCAGTACTTC.